This TCR beta chain appears in the sequencing data of a study of T cell repertoires in cytomegalovirus infection. The CDR3 totals 15 residues. Trimming pared 1 base from V and 5 bases from J, leaving 14 bases between. Germline CDR1 and CDR2: SEHNR and FQNEAQ (reference sequence). Findings and caveats of the study: HLA-C-restricted CMV clonotypes gave the most frequent clonotype in two of eight donors.

The table lists this clonotype with a few counts. Its antigen is currently unknown. MiXCR, applied by TCRdb to the reads, yields one record per CDR3 protein. The profile shows tens of thousands of distinct CDR3 sequences, about a fifth of them singletons. This sample comprised CD8+ T cells from cultured PBMCs, obtained from culture after CMV antigen stimulation. The chain uses TRBV7-9 and TRBJ2-5, with D maybe TRBD1 (6 bases). The source is a human donor in good health (CMV status not recorded). Some clones in this sample may be carry-over from other donors' samples. The CDR3 sequence: CASSLDDRNTETQYF. CDR3 DNA sequence: TGTGCCAGCAGCTTAGACGACAGGAACACGGAGACCCAGTACTTC.